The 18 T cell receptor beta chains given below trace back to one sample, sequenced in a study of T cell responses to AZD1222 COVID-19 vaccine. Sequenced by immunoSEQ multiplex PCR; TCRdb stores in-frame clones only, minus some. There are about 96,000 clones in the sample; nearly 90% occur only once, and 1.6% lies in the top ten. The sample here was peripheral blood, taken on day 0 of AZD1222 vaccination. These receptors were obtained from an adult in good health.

The DNA for the CDR3 is TGTGCCAGCAGTGACCTAACCTACCCCCCCAACACCGGGGAGCTGTTTTTT. Translated, it gives CASSDLTYPPNTGELFF. This sequence joins TRBV28 and TRBJ2-2; no clear D. Trimming removed 5 bases at V and 2 bases at J, with 18 bases between. CDR1 and CDR2 from the germline V gene are MDHEN and SYDVKM. CDR3 length: 17 amino acids.

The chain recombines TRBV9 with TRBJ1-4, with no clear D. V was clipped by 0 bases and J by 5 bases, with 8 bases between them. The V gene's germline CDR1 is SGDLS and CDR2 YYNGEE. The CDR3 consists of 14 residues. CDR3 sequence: CASSVDIGNEKLFF. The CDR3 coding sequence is TGTGCCAGCAGCGTAGACATTGGGAATGAAAAACTGTTTTTT.

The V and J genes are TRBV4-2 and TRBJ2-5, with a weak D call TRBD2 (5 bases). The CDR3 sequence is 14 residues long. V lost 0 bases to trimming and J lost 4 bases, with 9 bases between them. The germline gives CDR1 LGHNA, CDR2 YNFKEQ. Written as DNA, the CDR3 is TGTGCCAGCAGCCAAGATACTAGAATAGAGACCCAGTACTTC. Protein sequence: CASSQDTRIETQYF.

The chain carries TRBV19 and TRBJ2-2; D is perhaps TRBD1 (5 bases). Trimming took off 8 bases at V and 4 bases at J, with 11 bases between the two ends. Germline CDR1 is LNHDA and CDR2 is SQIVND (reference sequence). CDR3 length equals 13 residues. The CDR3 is CASLPRATGELFF. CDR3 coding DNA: TGTGCCAGTCTACCCAGGGCCACCGGGGAGCTGTTTTTT.

This CDR3 reads CASRRQGFRSYEQYF. Here the CDR3 DNA reads TGTGCCTCACGAAGACAGGGTTTTCGCTCCTACGAGCAGTACTTC. This chain links TRBV30 with TRBJ2-7; TRBD1 matches 7 bases. Germline V gene lookup returns CDR1 GTSNPN and CDR2 SVGIG (reference sequence). The CDR3 runs to 15 residues. Trimming removed 7 bases from V and 0 bases from J; junction bases left unmatched: 12.

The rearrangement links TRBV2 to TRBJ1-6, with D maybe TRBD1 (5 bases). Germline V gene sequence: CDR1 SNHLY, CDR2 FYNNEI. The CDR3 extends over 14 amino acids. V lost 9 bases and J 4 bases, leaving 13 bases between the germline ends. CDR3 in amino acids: CARQGTSYNSPLHF. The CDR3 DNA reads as TGTGCCAGGCAAGGGACGTCGTATAATTCACCCCTCCACTTT.

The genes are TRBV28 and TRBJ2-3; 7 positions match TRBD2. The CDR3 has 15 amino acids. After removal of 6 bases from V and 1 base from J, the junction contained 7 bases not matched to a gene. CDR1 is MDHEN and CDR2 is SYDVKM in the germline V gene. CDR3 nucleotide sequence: TGTGCCAGCAGCGAACAGCGGGGAGGCACAGATACGCAGTATTTT. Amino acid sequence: CASSEQRGGTDTQYF.

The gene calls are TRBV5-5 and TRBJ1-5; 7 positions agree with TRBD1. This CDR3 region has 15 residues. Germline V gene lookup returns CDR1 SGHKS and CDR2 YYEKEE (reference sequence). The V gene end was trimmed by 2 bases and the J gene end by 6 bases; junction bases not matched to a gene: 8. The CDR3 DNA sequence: TGTGCCAGCAGCTTTACCTCGACAGGGAGTCAGCCCCAGCATTTT. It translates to CASSFTSTGSQPQHF.

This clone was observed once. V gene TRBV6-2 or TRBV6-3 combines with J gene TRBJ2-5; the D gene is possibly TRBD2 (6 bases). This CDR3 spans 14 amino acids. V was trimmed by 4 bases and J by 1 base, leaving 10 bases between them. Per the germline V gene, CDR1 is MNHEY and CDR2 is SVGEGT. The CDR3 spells CASSSWDSQETQYF. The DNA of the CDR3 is TGTGCCAGCAGTTCCTGGGACTCCCAAGAGACCCAGTACTTC.

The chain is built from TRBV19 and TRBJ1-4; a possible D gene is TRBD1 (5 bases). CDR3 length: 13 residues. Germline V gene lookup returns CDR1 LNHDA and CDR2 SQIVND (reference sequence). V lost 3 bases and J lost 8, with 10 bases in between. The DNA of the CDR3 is TGTGCCAGTAGTATGGGGGGACTCGAAAAACTGTTTTTT. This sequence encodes CASSMGGLEKLFF.

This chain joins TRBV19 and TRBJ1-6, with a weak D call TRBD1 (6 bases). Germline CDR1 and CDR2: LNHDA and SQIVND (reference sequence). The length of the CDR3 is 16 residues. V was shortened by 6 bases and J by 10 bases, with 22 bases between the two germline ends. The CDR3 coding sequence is TGTGCCAGTAGCTTCAGGGCGGGGGGCGCGCCCTCACCCCTCCACTTT. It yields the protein CASSFRAGGAPSPLHF.

Here the CDR3 reads CASSVGTSGAVETQYF. In nucleotides, the CDR3 is TGTGCCAGCAGCGTGGGGACTAGCGGGGCTGTCGAGACCCAGTACTTC. This chain joins TRBV9 and TRBJ2-5, with TRBD2 identical over 13 bases. CDR3 length: 16 residues. Germline V gene data show CDR1 as SGDLS and CDR2 as YYNGEE. V was clipped by 2 bases and J by 5 bases; unmatched bases: 6.

The CDR3 is CAWTTGSGSYNEQFF. The CDR3 bases are TGTGCCTGGACGACAGGGTCGGGCTCCTACAATGAGCAGTTCTTC. The chain links TRBV30 to TRBJ2-1, with TRBD1 identical over 7 bases. Germline V gene lookup returns CDR1 GTSNPN and CDR2 SVGIG (reference sequence). V shed 4 bases, J shed 0 bases, and the junction held 6 bases outside the gene matches. There are 15 residues in the CDR3.

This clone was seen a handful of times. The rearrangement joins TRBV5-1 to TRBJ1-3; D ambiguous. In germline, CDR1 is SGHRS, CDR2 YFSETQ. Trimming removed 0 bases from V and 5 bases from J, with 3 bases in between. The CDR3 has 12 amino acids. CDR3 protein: CASSLDRNTIYF. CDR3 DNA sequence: TGCGCCAGCAGCTTGGATAGAAACACCATATATTTT.

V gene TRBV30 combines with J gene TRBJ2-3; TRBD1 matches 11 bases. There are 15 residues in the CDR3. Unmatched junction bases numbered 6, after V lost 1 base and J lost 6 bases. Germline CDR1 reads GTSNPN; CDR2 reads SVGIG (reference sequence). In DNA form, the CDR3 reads TGTGCCTGGAGTGCCGGGACAGGGGGGATGGATACGCAGTATTTT. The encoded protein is CAWSAGTGGMDTQYF. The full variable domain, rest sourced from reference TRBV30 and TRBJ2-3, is SQTIHQWPATLVQPVGSPLSLECTVEGTSNPNLYWYRQAAGRGLQLLFYSVGIGQISSEVPQNLSASRPQDRQFILSSKKLLLSDSGFYLCAWSAGTGGMDTQYFGPGTRLTVL.

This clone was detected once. The CDR3 DNA reads as TGTGCCAGCTCCCCGACAGCGGGTTATACCTACGAGCAGTACTTC. Its protein product is CASSPTAGYTYEQYF. V usage is TRBV27 and J usage is TRBJ2-7; possibly TRBD2 for D (6 bases). Per germline, CDR1 MNHEY and CDR2 SMNVEV (reference sequence). V lost 8 bases to trimming and J lost 2 bases, with 19 bases between them. This CDR3 comprises 15 residues.

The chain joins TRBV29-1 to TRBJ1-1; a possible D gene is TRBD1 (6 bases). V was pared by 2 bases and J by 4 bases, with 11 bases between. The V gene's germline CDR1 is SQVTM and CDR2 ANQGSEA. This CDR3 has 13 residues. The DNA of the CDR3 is TGCAGCGTTGAATTCGCGGGGGCCACTGAAGCTTTCTTT. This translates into CSVEFAGATEAFF.

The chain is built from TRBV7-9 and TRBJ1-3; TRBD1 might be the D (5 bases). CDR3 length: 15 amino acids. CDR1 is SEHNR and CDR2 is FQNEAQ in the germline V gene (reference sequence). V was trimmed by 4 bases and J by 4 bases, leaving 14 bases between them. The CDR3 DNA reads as TGTGCCAGCAGCTCGCCCGGGACCGCCGGAAACACCATATATTTT. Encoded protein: CASSSPGTAGNTIYF.